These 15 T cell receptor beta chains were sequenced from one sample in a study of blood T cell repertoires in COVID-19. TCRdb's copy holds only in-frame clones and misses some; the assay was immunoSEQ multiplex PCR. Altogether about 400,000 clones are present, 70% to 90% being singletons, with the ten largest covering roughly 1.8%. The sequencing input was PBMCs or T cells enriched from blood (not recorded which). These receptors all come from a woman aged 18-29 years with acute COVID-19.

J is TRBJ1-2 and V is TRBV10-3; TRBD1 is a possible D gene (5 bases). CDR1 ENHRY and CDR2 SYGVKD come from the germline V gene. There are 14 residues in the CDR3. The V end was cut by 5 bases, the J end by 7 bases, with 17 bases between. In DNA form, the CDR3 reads TGTGCCATCAGTTCTCCAGGGTTAGGTCCTGGCTACACCTTC. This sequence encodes CAISSPGLGPGYTF.

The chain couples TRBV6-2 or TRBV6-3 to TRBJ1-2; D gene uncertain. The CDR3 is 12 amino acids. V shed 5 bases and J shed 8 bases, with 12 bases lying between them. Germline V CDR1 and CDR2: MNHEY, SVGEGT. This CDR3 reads CASSLSTAGYTF. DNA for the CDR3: TGTGCCAGCAGTCTCTCGACTGCCGGCTACACCTTC.

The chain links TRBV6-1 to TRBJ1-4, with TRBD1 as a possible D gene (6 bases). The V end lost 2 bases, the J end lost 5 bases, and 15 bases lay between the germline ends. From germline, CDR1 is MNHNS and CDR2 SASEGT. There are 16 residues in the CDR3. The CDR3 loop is CASSEFWDISNEKLFF. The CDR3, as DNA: TGTGCCAGCAGTGAATTCTGGGACATCTCGAATGAAAAACTGTTTTTT.

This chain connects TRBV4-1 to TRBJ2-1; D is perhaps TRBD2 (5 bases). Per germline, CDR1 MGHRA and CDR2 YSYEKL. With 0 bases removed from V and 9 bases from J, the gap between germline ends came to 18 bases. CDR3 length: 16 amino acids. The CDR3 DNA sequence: TGCGCCAGCAGCCAAGAAGGGCGGGTGGGCGAGGGTGAGCAGTTCTTC. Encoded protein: CASSQEGRVGEGEQFF.

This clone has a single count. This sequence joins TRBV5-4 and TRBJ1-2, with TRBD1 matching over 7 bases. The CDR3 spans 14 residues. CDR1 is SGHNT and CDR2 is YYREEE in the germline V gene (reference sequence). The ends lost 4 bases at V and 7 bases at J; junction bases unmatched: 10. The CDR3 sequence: CASSPSTGLAGYTF. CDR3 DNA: TGTGCCAGCAGCCCCTCGACAGGGCTGGCTGGCTACACCTTC.

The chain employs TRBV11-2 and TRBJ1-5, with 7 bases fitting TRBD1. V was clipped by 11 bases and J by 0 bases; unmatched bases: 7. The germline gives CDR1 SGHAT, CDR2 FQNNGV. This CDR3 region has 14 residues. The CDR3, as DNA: TGTGCCGGCCGGGACAGATATAGCAATCAGCCCCAGCATTTT. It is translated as CAGRDRYSNQPQHF.

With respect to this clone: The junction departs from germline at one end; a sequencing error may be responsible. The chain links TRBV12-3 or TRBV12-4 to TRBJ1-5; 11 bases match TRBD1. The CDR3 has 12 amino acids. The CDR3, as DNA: TGTGCCAGCAGTTTAGATAGGACAGGGGGCAGTTTT. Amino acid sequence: CASSLDRTGGSF.

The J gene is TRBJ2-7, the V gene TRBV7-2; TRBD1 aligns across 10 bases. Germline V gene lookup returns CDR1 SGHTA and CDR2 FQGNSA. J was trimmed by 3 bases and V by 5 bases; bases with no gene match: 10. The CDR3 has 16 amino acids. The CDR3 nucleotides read TGTGCCAGCAGCACCACCTTGACAGGGGGCGGCTACGAGCAGTACTTC. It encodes CASSTTLTGGGYEQYF.

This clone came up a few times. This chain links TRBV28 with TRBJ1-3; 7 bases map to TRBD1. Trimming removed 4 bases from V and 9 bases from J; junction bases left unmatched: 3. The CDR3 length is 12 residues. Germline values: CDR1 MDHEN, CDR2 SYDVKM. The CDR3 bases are TGTGCCAGCAGTTCACAGGGGTTCACCATATATTTT. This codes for CASSSQGFTIYF.

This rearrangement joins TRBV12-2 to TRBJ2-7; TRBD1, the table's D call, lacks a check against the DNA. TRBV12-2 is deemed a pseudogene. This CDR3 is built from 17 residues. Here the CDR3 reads CASRLPRQDRRSYEQYF. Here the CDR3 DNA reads TGTGCAAGTCGCTTACCAAGACAGGACCGCAGATCCTACGAGCAGTACTTC.

CDR3 loop: CASSLVIANYGYTF. The DNA for the CDR3 is TGTGCCAGCAGCTTAGTTATAGCTAACTATGGCTACACCTTC. The V call is TRBV7-9, the J call TRBJ1-2; D is unclear. The V gene's germline CDR1 is SEHNR and CDR2 FQNEAQ (reference sequence). With 1 base removed from V and 0 bases from J, the gap between germline ends came to 6 bases. CDR3 size: 14 residues.

CDR3 sequence (DNA): TGTGCCAGCTCACCGCCAGCCCAGGGGAATGAAAAACTGTTTTTT. This translates into CASSPPAQGNEKLFF. The chain recombines TRBV18 with TRBJ1-4, with D possibly being TRBD1 (6 bases). The germline gives CDR1 KGHSH, CDR2 LQKENI. The CDR3 length is 15 residues. V was cut by 3 bases and J by 5 bases, with 13 bases left in between.

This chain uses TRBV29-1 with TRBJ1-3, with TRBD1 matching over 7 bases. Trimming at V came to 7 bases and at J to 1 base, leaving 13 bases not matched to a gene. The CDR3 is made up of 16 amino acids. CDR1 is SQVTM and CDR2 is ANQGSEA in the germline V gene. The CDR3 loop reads CSATGAQGGSGNTIYF. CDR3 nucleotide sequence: TGCAGCGCCACGGGAGCCCAGGGGGGTTCTGGAAACACCATATATTTT.

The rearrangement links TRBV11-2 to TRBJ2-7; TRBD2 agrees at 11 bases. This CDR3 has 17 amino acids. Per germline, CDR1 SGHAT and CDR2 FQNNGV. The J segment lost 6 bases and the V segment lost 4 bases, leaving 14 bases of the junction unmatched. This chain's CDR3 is CASSSHLIAGGQSEQYF. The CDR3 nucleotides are TGTGCCAGCAGCTCCCACCTGATAGCGGGGGGGCAAAGCGAGCAGTACTTC.

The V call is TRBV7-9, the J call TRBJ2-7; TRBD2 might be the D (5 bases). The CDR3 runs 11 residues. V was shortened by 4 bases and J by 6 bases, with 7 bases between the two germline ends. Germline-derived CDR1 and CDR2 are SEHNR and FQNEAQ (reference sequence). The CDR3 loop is CASSSSGEQYF. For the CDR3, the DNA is TGTGCCAGCAGCTCAAGCGGCGAGCAGTACTTC.